This T cell receptor beta chain derives from a study of STAT5B mutations in CD4+ large granular lymphocyte leukemia (dated by TCRdb to between 2021 and 2024). For the wider study: Among healthy controls, the CDR3 'QG' motif was associated with a particular HLA allele. The TCRbeta repertoires of CD4+ T-cell large granular lymphocyte leukemia patients were compared with the TCRbeta repertoires of healthy blood donors. Flow cytometry on FACSCanto II or FACSVerse showed that the purified fractions were more than 95% pure among lymphocytes.

Broader findings and caveats from the paper: CD4-sorted patient repertoires appeared more clonal than healthy CD4+ repertoires, and this difference persisted after removing the putative leukemic clones. Each patient's main leukemic clonotypes were private, but less than 30% of these clonotypes showed up at low frequency in the non-leukemic repertoires of other patients. Enrichment of TRBV06-family usage was observed among the top patient clones (8/27) relative to healthy controls (2/35). The data were not HLA-matched, and the relatively small sample size could explain the higher clonality seen in CD4+ compared with CD8+ T-LGLL.

The immunoSEQ assay at survey resolution was used to sequence TCRbeta rearrangements from genomic DNA. On the study's bioinformatics: In the TCR sequencing data, the lowest productive clonotype frequency that could be detected was 2.59 x 10-5. Analyses included only productive TCRbeta rearrangements, meaning complete and in-frame sequences. The clonality of each sample was calculated as Simpson clonality in the immunoSEQ Analyzer version 3.0. Clones were binned by frequency as very rare, small, medium, large (1-20%) or hyperexpanded (>20%). Generation probabilities were estimated with OLGA 1.2.3, V-gene circos plots were generated with VDJtools, specificities were searched for in VDJdb, and CDR3 motifs were identified with GLIPH. Imported from immuneACCESS, the table was reduced by TCRdb to in-frame sequences with V and J called. These copies leave out some clones; in studies compared against another copy, an unresolved V gene accounts for under half, and the cause of the remainder is not known. V and J calls and clone size are copied from that table; D and trimming were computed from the DNA. The sample records fewer than 45,000 clones, approximately 86% of which are singletons. About 2.8% of the sample is taken by the ten largest.

Comment on this clone: Its antigen remains unidentified. No qualities accompany the bases; no much larger clone lies one base away.

The germline V gene (reference sequence) yields MNHNY for CDR1 and SVGAGI for CDR2. Including the terminal cysteine and phenylalanine, the CDR3 comprises 15 residues. Just the 45-base CDR3 DNA is kept, in frame starting at base 1. Trimming leaves V shorter by 5 bases and J shorter by 0 bases, with the junction holding 1 base beyond the gene matches. Buffy coats from some 35 blood donors, supplied by the Finnish Red Cross blood service, were used as healthy controls. All TCR-sequenced material derived from peripheral blood: patient blood samples and healthy donor buffy coats. Ficoll-Hypaque gradient centrifugation was used to isolate peripheral blood mononuclear cells. Magnetic purification was used to isolate CD4+ cells from the buffy coats of the healthy controls. Genomic DNA was extracted using the Gentra Puregene Cell and Tissue kit, and a Qubit 2.0 fluorometer was used to quantify it.

The chain uses TRBV6-6 and TRBJ2-7; 13 nucleotides in the junction match TRBD2. The sequence derives from a human donor in good health. What was sequenced was CD4+ T cells from blood buffy coats. The nucleotide sequence reads TGTGCCAGCAGTACTAGCGGGAGGGCCTCCTACGAGCAGTACTTC. It translates as CASSTSGRASYEQYF.